This T cell receptor (beta chain) derives from a study of CD8 T cells in Susac syndrome. Sequencing of TCR beta was carried out in blood CD8+ and CD4+ T cells. Healthy donors constituted the controls, which were matched for age and sex. TEMRA cells were FACS-enriched, and CD8+ and CD4+ T cells were isolated negatively. The CDR3 has 13 amino acids. Per the germline V gene, CDR1 is LGHDT and CDR2 is YNNKEL (reference sequence). Trimming removed 5 bases from V and 4 bases from J, with 11 bases in between. A quantity of about 0.5 to 1 ug RNA underwent reverse transcription using random hexamers. With immunoSEQ multiplex PCR, TCR beta CDR3 was amplified across 54 Vbeta and 13 Jbeta. TCRdb re-analysed the immunoSEQ multiplex PCR reads in MiXCR, keeping a single row per CDR3 protein. Of approximately 110,000 distinct CDR3 sequences listed, around 94% are singletons.

What was sequenced was CD4+ T cells from PBMCs. The chain links TRBV3-1 to TRBJ2-5, with TRBD2 as a possible D gene (5 bases). The clonotype originates from a human donor in good health. CDR3 amino acids: CASSVLGGETQYF. In DNA form, the CDR3 reads TGTGCCAGCAGCGTACTAGGTGGAGAGACCCAGTACTTC.